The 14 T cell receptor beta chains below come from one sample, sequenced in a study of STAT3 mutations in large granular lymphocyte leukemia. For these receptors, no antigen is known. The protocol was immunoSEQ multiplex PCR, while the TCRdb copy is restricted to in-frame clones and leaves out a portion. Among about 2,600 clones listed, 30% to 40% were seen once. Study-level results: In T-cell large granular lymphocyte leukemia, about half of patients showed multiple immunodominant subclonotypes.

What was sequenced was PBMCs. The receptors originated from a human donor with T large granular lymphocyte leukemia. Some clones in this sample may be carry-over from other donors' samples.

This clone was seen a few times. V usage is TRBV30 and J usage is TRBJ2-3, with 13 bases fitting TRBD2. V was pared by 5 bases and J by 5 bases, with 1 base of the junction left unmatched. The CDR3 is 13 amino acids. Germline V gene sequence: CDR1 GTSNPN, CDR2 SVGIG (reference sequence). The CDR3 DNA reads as TGTGCCTGGGGGACTAGCGGGGTAGATACGCAGTATTTT. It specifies CAWGTSGVDTQYF.

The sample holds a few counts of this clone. The CDR3 DNA sequence: TGTGCCTGGAGTGTACAGGACAGGGGGCCCAATGAGCAGTTCTTC. Translating gives CAWSVQDRGPNEQFF. The chain is built from TRBV30 and TRBJ2-1; 11 bases match TRBD1. CDR1 and CDR2 (germline): GTSNPN, SVGIG (reference sequence). There are 15 residues in the CDR3. V lost 0 bases and J lost 6; bases outside the gene matches: 4.

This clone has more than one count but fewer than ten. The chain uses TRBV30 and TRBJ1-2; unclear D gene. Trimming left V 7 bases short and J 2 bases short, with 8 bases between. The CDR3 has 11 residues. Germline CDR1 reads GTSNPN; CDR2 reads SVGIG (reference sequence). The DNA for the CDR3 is TGTGCCTCTCAAATAAACTATGGCTACACCTTC. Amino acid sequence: CASQINYGYTF.

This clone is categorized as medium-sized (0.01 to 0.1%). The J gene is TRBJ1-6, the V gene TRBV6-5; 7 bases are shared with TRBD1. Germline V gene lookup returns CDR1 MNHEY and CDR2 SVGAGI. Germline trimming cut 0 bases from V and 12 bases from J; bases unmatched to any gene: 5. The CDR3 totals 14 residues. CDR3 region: CASSYSGQAVPLHF. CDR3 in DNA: TGTGCCAGCAGTTACTCAGGACAGGCGGTACCCCTCCACTTT.

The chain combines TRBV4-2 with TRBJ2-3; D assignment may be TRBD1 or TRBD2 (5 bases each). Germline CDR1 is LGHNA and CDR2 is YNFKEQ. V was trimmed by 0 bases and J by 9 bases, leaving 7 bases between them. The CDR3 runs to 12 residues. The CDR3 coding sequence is TGTGCCAGCAGCCAAGAAGGGGAGACGCAGTATTTT. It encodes CASSQEGETQYF.

CDR3 amino acids: CASSDPGTSGSYEQYF. The CDR3 DNA follows: TGTGCCAGCAGCGACCCCGGGACTAGCGGTTCCTACGAGCAGTACTTC. The rearrangement uses TRBV9 and TRBJ2-7; 11 positions match TRBD2. The germline gives CDR1 SGDLS, CDR2 YYNGEE. V lost 3 bases, J lost 1 base, and 6 bases stayed unmatched. This CDR3 contains 16 residues.

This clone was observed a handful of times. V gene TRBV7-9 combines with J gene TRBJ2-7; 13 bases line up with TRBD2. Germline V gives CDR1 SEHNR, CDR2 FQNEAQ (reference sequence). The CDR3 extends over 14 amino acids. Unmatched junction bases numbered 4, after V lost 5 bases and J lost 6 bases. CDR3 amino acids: CASSPGLAGSEQYF. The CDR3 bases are TGTGCCAGCAGCCCGGGACTAGCGGGAAGCGAGCAGTACTTC.

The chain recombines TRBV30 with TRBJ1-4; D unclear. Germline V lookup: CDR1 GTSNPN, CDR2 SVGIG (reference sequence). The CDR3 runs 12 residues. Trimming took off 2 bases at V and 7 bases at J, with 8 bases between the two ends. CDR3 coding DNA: TGTGCCTGGAGTCGGGATCGTGAAAAACTGTTTTTT. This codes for CAWSRDREKLFF.

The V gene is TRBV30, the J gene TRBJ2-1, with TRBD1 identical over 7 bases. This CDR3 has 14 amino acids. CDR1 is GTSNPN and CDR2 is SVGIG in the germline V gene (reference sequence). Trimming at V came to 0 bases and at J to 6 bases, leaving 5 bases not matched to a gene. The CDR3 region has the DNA TGTGCCTGGAGTGTATCGGGGACAGTCAATGAGCAGTTCTTC. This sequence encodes CAWSVSGTVNEQFF.

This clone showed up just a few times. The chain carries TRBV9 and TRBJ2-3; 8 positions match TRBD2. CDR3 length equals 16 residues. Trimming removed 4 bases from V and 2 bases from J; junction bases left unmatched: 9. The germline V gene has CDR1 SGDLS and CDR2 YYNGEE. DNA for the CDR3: TGTGCCAGCAGCCCCACCCACGGGAGGGCCACAGATACGCAGTATTTT. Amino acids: CASSPTHGRATDTQYF.

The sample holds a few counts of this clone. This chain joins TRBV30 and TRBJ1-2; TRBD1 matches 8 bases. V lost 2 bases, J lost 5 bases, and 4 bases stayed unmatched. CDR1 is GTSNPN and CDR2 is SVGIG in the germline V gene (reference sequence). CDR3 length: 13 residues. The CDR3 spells CAWSIQGAYGYTF. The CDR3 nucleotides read TGTGCCTGGAGTATCCAGGGGGCTTATGGCTACACCTTC.

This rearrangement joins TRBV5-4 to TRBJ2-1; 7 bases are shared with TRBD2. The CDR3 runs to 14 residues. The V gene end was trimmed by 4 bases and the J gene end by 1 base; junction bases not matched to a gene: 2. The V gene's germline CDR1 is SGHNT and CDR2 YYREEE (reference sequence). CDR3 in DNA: TGTGCCAGCAGCGGCGGGGGTTCCTACAATGAGCAGTTCTTC. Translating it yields CASSGGGSYNEQFF.

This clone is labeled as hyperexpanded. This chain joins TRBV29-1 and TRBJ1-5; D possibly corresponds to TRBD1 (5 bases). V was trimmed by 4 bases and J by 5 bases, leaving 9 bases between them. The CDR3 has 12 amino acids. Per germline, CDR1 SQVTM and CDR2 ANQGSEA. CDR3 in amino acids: CSVAGLDQPQHF. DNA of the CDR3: TGCAGCGTTGCAGGGCTGGATCAGCCCCAGCATTTT.

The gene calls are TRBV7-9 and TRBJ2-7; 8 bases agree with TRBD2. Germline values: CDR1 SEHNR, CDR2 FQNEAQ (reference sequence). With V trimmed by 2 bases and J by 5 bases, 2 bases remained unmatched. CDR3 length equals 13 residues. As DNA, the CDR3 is TGTGCCAGCAGCTTAAGCGGGAGAGACGAGCAGTACTTC. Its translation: CASSLSGRDEQYF.